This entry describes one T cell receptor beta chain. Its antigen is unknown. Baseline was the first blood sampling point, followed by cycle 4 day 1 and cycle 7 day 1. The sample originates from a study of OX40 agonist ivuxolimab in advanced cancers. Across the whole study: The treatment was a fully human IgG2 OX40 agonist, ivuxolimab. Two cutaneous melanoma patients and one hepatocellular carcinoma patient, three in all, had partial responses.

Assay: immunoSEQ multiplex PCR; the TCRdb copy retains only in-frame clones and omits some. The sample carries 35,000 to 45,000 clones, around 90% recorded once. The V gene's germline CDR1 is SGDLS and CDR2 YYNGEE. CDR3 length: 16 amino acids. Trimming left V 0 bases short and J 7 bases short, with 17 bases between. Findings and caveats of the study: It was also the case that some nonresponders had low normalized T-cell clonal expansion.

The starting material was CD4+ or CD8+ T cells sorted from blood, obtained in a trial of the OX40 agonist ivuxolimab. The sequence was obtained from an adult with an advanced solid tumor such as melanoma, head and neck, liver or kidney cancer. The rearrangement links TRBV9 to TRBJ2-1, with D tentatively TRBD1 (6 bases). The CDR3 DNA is TGTGCCAGCAGCGTAGGCTCTACAGGGCCCATTAATGAGCAGTTCTTC. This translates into CASSVGSTGPINEQFF.